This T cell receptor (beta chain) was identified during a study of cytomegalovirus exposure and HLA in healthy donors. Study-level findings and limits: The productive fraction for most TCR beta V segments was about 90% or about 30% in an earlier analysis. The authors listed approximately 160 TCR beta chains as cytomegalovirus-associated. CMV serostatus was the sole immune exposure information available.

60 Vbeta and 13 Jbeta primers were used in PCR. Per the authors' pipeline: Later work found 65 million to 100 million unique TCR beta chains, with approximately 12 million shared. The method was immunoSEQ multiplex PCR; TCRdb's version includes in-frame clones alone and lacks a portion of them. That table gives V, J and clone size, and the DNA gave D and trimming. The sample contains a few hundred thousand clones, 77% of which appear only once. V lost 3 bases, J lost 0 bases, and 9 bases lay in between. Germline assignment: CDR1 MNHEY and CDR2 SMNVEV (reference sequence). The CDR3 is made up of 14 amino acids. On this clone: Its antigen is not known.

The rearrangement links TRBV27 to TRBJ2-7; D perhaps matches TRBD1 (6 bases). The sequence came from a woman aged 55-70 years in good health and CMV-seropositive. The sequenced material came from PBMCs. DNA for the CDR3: TGTGCCAGCAGTTTGAGACAGGCCTCCTACGAGCAGTACTTC. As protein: CASSLRQASYEQYF.